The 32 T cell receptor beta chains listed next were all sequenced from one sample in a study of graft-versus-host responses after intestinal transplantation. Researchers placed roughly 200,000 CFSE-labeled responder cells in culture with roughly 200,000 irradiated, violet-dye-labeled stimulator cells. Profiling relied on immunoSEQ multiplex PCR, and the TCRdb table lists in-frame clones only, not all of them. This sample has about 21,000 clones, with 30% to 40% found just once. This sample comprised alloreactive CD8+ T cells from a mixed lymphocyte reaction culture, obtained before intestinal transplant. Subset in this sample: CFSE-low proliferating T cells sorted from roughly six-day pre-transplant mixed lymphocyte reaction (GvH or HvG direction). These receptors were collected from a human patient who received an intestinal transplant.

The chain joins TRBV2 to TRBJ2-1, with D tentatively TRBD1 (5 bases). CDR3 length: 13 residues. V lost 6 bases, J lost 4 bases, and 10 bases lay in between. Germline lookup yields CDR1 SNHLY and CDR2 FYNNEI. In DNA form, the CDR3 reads TGTGCCAGCAGGCCTGACAGTTACAATGAGCAGTTCTTC. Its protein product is CASRPDSYNEQFF.

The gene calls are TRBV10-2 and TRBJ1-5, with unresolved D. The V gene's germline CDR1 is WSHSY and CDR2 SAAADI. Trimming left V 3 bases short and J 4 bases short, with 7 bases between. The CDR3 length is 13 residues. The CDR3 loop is CASSEAGNQPQHF. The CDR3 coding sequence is TGCGCCAGCAGTGAAGCAGGTAATCAGCCCCAGCATTTT.

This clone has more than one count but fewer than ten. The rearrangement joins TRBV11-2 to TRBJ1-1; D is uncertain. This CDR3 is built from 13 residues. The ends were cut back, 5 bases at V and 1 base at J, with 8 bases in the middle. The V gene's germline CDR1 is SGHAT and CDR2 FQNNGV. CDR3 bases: TGTGCCAGCAGCGGAGGTGAGAACACTGAAGCTTTCTTT. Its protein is CASSGGENTEAFF.

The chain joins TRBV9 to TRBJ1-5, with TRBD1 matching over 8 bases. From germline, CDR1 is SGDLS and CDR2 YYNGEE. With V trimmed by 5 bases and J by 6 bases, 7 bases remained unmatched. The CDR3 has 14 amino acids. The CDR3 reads CASSPTGEPQPQHF. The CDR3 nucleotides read TGTGCCAGCAGTCCGACAGGGGAACCTCAGCCCCAGCATTTT.

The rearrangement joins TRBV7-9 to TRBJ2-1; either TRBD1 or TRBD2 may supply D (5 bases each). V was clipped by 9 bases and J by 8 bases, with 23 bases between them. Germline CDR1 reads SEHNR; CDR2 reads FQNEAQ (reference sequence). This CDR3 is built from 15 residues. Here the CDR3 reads CASTEGTTVGDEQFF. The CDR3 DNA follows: TGTGCCAGTACCGAGGGGACCACGGTCGGAGATGAGCAGTTCTTC.

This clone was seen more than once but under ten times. The CDR3 here is CASSVAGGYNEQFF. CDR3 DNA sequence: TGCGCCAGCAGTGTCGCGGGAGGCTACAATGAGCAGTTCTTC. This sequence joins TRBV10-2 and TRBJ2-1; 8 nucleotides agree with TRBD2. Germline V CDR1 and CDR2: WSHSY, SAAADI. The ends lost 4 bases at V and 3 bases at J; junction bases unmatched: 2. The CDR3 loop spans 14 amino acids.

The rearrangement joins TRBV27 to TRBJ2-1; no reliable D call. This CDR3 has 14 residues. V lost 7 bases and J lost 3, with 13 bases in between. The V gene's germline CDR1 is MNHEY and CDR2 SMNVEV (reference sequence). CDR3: CASMPDGYYNEQFF. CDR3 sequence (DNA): TGTGCCAGCATGCCGGACGGATACTACAATGAGCAGTTCTTC.

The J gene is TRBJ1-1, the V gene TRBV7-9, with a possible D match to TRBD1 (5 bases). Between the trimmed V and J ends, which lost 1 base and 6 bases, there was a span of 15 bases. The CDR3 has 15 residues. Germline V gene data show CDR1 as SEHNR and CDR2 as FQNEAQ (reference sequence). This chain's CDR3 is CASSLDYGAPPEAFF. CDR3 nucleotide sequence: TGTGCCAGCAGCTTAGACTACGGGGCGCCTCCTGAAGCTTTCTTT.

The CDR3 DNA reads as TGTGCCAGCAGTCAGACTAGTGCGGAGCTGTTTTTT. Translation gives CASSQTSAELFF. The rearrangement joins TRBV7-9 to TRBJ2-2; TRBD2 is a possible D gene (6 bases). The CDR3 length is 12 residues. The V end was cut by 6 bases, the J end by 10 bases, with 12 bases between. Germline V gene data show CDR1 as SEHNR and CDR2 as FQNEAQ (reference sequence). The whole variable domain, remainder taken from reference TRBV7-9 and TRBJ2-2, is DTGVSQNPRHKITKRGQNVTFRCDPISEHNRLYWYRQTLGQGPEFLTYFQNEAQLEKSRLLSDRFSAERPKGSFSTLEIQRTEQGDSAMYLCASSQTSAELFFGEGSRLTVL.

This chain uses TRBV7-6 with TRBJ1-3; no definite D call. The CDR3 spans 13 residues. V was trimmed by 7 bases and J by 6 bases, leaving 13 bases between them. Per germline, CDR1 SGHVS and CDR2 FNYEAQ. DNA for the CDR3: TGTGCCAGCACCTTTCGGGTTGTAAACACCATATATTTT. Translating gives CASTFRVVNTIYF.

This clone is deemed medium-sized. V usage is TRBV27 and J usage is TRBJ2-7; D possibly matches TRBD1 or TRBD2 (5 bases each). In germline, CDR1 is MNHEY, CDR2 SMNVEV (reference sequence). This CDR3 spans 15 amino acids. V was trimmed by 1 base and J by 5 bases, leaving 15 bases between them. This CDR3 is CASSLFGTVSHEQYF. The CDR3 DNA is TGTGCCAGCAGTTTATTTGGGACCGTTTCCCACGAGCAGTACTTC.

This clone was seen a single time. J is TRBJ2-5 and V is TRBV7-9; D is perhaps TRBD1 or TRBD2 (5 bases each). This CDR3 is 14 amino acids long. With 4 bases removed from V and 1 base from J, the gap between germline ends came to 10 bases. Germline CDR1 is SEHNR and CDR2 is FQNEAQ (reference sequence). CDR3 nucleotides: TGTGCCAGCAGCTCGGGACGGCTCCAAGAGACCCAGTACTTC. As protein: CASSSGRLQETQYF. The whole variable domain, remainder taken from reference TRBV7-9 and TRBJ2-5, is DTGVSQNPRHKITKRGQNVTFRCDPISEHNRLYWYRQTLGQGPEFLTYFQNEAQLEKSRLLSDRFSAERPKGSFSTLEIQRTEQGDSAMYLCASSSGRLQETQYFGPGTRLLVL.

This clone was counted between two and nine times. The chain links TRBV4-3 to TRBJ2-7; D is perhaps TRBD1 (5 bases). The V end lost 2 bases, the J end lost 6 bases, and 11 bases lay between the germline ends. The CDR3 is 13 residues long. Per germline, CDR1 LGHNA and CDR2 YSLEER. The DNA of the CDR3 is TGCGCCAGCAGCCAACCCACAGGACCCGAGCAGTACTTC. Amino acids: CASSQPTGPEQYF.

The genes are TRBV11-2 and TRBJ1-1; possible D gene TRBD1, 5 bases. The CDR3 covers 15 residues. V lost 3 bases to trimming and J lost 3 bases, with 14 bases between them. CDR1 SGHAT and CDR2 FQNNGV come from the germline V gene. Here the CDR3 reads CASSFVGTPYTEAFF. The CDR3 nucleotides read TGTGCCAGCAGCTTCGTAGGGACTCCTTACACTGAAGCTTTCTTT.

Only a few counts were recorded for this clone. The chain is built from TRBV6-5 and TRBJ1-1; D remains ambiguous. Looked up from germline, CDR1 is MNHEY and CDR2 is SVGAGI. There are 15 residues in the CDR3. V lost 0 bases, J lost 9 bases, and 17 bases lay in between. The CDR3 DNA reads TGTGCCAGCAGTTACTCGGTCGGTGGCAGAGCCAAAGCTTTCTTT. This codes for CASSYSVGGRAKAFF.

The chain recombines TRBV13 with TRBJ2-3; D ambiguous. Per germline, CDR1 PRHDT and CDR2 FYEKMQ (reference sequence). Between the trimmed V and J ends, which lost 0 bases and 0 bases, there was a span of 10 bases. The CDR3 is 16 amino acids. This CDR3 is CASSLGFKSSTDTQYF. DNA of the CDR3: TGTGCCAGCAGCTTAGGTTTTAAATCTAGCACAGATACGCAGTATTTT.

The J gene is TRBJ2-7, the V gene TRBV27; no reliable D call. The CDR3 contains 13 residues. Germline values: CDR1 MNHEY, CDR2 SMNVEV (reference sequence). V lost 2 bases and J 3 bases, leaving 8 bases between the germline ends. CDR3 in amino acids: CASSLTSHYEQYF. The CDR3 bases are TGTGCCAGCAGTTTAACCTCTCACTACGAGCAGTACTTC.

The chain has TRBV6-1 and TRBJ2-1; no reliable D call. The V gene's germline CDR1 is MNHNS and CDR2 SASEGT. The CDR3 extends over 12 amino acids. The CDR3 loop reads CGLISSYNEQFF. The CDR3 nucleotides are TGTGGGCTGATTAGCTCCTACAATGAGCAGTTCTTC.

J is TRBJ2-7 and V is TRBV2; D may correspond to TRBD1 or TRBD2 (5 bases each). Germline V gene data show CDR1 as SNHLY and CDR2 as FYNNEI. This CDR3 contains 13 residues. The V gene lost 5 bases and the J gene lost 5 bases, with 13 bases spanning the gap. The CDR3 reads CASSFPLGDEQYF. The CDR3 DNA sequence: TGTGCCAGCAGTTTTCCTCTGGGGGACGAGCAGTACTTC.

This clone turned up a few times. In nucleotides, the CDR3 is TGTGCCAGTAGTATAACTAGCGGGAGTTACGAGCAGTACTTC. As protein: CASSITSGSYEQYF. This chain connects TRBV19 to TRBJ2-7; 11 bases agree with TRBD2. The CDR3 sequence is 14 residues long. J lost 4 bases, V lost 2 bases, and 1 base had no gene match. The germline gives CDR1 LNHDA, CDR2 SQIVND (reference sequence).

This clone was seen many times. This chain's CDR3 is CASSSKRQGGGEKLFF. CDR3 coding DNA: TGTGCCAGCAGCTCGAAGAGACAGGGGGGAGGGGAAAAACTGTTTTTT. The rearrangement joins TRBV7-9 to TRBJ1-4; TRBD1 agrees at 9 bases. The CDR3 runs to 16 residues. V lost 4 bases and J lost 8; bases outside the gene matches: 11. CDR1 is SEHNR, CDR2 FQNEAQ, per germline (reference sequence).

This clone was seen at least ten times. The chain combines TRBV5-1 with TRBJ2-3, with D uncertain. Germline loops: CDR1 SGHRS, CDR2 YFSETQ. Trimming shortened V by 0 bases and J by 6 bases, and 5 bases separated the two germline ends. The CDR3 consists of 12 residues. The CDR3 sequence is CASSLDLDTQYF. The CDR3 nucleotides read TGCGCCAGCAGCTTGGACTTGGATACGCAGTATTTT.

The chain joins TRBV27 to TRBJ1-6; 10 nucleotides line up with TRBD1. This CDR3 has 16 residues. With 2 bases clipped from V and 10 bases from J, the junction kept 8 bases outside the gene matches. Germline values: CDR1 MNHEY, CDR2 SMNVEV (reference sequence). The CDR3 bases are TGTGCCAGCAGTTTAGGCCGGGACAGGGGATTCTCACCCCTCCACTTT. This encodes CASSLGRDRGFSPLHF.

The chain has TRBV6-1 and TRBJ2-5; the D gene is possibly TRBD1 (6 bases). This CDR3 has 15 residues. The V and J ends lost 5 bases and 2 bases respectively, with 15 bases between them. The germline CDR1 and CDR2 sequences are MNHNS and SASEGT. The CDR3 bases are TGTGCCAGCAGTAAAACCGGGACACCGCAAGAGACCCAGTACTTC. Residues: CASSKTGTPQETQYF.

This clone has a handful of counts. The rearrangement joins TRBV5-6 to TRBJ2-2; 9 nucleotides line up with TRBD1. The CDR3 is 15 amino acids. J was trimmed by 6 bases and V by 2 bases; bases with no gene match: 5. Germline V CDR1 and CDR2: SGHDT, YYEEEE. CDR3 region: CASSFGQGFAGELFF. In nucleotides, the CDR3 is TGTGCCAGCAGCTTCGGACAGGGGTTTGCCGGGGAGCTGTTTTTT.

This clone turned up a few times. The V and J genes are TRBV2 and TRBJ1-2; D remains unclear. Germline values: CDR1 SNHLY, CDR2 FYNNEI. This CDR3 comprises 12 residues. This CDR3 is CVNYGGDYGYTF. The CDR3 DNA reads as TGTGTCAATTACGGTGGGGACTATGGCTACACCTTC.

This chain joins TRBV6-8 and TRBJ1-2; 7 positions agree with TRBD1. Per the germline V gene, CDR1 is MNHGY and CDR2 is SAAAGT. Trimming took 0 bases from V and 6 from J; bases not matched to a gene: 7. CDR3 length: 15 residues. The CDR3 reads CASSYSADRRDGYTF. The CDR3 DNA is TGTGCCAGCAGTTACTCCGCGGACAGGAGGGATGGCTACACCTTC.

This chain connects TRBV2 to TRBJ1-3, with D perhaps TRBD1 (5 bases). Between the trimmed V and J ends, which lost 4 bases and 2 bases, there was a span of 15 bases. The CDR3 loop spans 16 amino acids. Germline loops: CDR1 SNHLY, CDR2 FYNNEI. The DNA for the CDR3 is TGTGCCAGCAGTGCGAAGGAGACAGCCACTGGAAACACCATATATTTT. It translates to CASSAKETATGNTIYF. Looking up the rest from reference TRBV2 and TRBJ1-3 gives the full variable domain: EPEVTQTPSHQVTQMGQEVILRCVPISNHLYFYWYRQILGQKVEFLVSFYNNEISEKSEIFDDQFSVERPDGSNFTLKIRSTKLEDSAMYFCASSAKETATGNTIYFGEGSWLTVV.

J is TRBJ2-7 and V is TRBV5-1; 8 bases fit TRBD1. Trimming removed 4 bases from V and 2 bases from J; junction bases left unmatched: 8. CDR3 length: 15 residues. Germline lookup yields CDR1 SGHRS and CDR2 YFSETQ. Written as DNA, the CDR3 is TGCGCCAGCAGCCCCAGGGGGGACAGGCCCTACGAGCAGTACTTC. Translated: CASSPRGDRPYEQYF.

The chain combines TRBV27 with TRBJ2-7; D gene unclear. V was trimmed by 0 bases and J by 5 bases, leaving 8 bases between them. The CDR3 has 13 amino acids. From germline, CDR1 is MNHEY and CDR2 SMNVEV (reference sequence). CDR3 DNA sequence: TGTGCCAGCAGTTTATCTGGGATCAACGAGCAGTACTTC. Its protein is CASSLSGINEQYF.

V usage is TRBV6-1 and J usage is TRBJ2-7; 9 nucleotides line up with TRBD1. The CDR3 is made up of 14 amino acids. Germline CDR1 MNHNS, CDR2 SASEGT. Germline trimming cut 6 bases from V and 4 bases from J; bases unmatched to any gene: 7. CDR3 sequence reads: CASSGTGTVYEQYF. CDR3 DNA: TGTGCCAGCAGCGGGACAGGGACCGTTTACGAGCAGTACTTC.

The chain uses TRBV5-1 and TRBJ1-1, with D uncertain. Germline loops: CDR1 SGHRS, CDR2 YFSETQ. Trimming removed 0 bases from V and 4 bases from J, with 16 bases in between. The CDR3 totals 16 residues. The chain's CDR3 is CASSLARTPKGTEAFF. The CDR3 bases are TGCGCCAGCAGCTTGGCCCGGACGCCAAAGGGCACTGAAGCTTTCTTT.